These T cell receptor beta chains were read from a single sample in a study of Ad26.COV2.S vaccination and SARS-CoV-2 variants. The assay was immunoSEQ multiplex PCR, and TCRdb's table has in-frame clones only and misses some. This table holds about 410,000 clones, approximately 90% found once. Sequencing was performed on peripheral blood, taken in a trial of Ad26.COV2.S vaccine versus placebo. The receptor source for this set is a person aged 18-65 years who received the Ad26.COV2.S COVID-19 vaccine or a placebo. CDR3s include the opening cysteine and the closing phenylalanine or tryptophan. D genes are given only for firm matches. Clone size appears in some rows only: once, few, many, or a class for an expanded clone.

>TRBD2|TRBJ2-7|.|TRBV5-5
TGTGCCAGCAGCTTGAGTAGCGGGGCCGGTCTTGACTCCTACGAGCAGTACTTC
CASSLSSGAGLDSYEQYF
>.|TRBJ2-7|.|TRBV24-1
TGTGCCACCAGTGATCCACGGGGGCTTTCCTACGAGCAGTACTTC
CATSDPRGLSYEQYF
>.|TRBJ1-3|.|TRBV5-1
TGCGCCAGCAGCTCGGGACCGACGATCTCTGGAAACACCATATATTTT
CASSSGPTISGNTIYF
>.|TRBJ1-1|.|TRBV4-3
TGCGCCAGCAGCCCCGGGCAGGGGTACACTGAAGCTTTCTTT
CASSPGQGYTEAFF
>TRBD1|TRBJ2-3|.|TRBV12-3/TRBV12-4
TGTGCCAGCAGTGGGACAGGTTGGGATACGCAGTATTTT
CASSGTGWDTQYF
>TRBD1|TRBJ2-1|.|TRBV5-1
TGCGCCAGCAGCAGAGGGACAGGGTACAATGAGCAGTTCTTC
CASSRGTGYNEQFF
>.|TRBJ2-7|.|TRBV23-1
TGCGCCAGCAGTCAATCGGGGGCTAGGTCCTACGAGCAGTACTTC
CASSQSGARSYEQYF
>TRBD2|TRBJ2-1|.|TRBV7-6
TGTGCCAGCAGCCCGGGACTAGACACCGCCTCCTACAATGAGCAGTTCTTC
CASSPGLDTASYNEQFF
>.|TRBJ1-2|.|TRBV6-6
TGTGCCAGCATGGGTTTCATCTATGGCTACACCTTC
CASMGFIYGYTF
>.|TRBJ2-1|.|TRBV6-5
TGTGCCAGCAGTCCAAGCTCCTACAATGAGCAGTTCTTC
CASSPSSYNEQFF
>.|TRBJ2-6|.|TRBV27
TGTGCCAGCAGTCTCGATACCGGTTCTGGGGCCAACGTCCTGACTTTC
CASSLDTGSGANVLTF
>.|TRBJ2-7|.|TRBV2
TGTGCCAGCAGGGGGCGGGGACATTCCTACGAGCAGTACTTC
CASRGRGHSYEQYF
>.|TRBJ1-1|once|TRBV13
TGTGCCAGCCATGGGGGGACTGAAGCTTTCTTT
CASHGGTEAFF